This TCR beta chain was recovered during a study of early T cells in non-severe SARS-CoV-2 infection (dated by TCRdb to 2020 to 2023). Regarding the study in general: Because TCR sequencing relied on bulk RNA taken from unsorted whole blood, pairing of alpha and beta chains was not possible.

What the authors observed across the whole study: VDJdb matching was skewed toward anti-spike CD8 responses and likely underestimated virus-specific expansions, missing private and CD4 specificities.

This was a case-control study nested in a cohort of healthcare workers in London, UK, who had nasopharyngeal swab PCR tests and blood samples taken every week. Healthcare workers were recruited during the week of the UK lockdown, between 23 and 31 March 2020, and followed weekly for up to roughly 15 weeks. The CDR3 has 14 amino acids, counting the end cysteine and phenylalanine. Of all the DNA, just the CDR3 is kept, 42 bases in frame from base 1. V lost 1 base and J lost 6 bases; the stretch between them is 10 bases long. CDR1 is given as MGHDK and CDR2 as SYGVNS, both from the germline V gene. This clonotype was picked up a small number of times. The antigen it recognizes is unknown. No quality values exist for individual bases; no much larger clone is one base distant. Library preparation used 5' RACE. Sequenced on a NextSeq 500. To correct for sequencing error and PCR bias, the TCR library protocol tagged individual cDNA molecules with unique molecular identifiers. Both TCR alpha and beta chains were sequenced, and tight co-correlation was observed between alpha and beta sequence abundances in each sample. On the authors' methods: Decombinator V4 was used to annotate the V gene, J gene and CDR3 of the TCR sequences. Expanded TCRs were defined as changing significantly between any two time points under a Poisson model with p below 0.0001. TCR abundances were normalised to the total number of TCRs sequenced in each sample and reported as counts per million. MAIT TCRs were defined by TRAV1-2 paired with TRAJ12, TRAJ20 or TRAJ33, and iNKT TCRs by TRAV10 paired with TRAJ18. VDJdb, accessed on 1 November 2021, was searched for TCRs annotated for CMV, EBV and SARS-CoV-2, and TCRs annotated for more than one antigen were excluded. The public reads were reanalyzed by TCRdb: fastp trimming at Q25, MiXCR alignment, in-frame beta chains only. Every distinct CDR3 protein forms one entry, paired with its most common genes and DNA. The V and J calls were determined by TCRdb, not by the authors. Within this sample are 80,000 or so distinct CDR3 sequences, with roughly an eighth of them counted one time only. The biggest ten clones account for 3% of the sample.

Sequencing input: whole blood. The rearrangement joined TRBV25-1 to TRBJ1-5, with no confidently assigned D gene. This TCR derives from an adult who was a healthcare worker with PCR-confirmed SARS-CoV-2 infection or an uninfected control (not recorded which). The CDR3 is CASSESGSRQPQHF. The nucleotides read TGTGCCAGCAGTGAATCGGGATCCCGTCAGCCCCAGCATTTT.